Sequencing of this TCR beta chain was carried out in a study of radiotherapy plus CTLA-4 blockade in lung cancer. About the research overall: Disease control was achieved by around 32% of patients, and objective responses by 15% to 20%.

Study-wide results and limits: Response was reportedly best predicted by early blood T cell clone dynamics, with interferon-beta. Radiotherapy plus ipilimumab was followed by expansion in blood of tumor-derived TCR clones.

Data came from immunoSEQ multiplex PCR; TCRdb stores just in-frame clones and leaves some out. Here the sample spans tens of thousands of clones, 70% to 75% being singletons. This CDR3 is 16 amino acids long. Trimming cost V 0 bases and J 3 bases; bases outside gene matches: 7. Germline V gene data show CDR1 as SGHRS and CDR2 as YFSETQ. For this clone: The target antigen is unknown.

In chemo-refractory metastatic non-small-cell lung cancer, patients got ipilimumab CTLA-4 blockade together with focal radiation. This sample comprised peripheral blood, obtained from a patient treated with radiotherapy plus ipilimumab. The rearrangement uses TRBV5-1 and TRBJ2-7, with 9 nucleotides matching TRBD2. The receptor was derived from a human donor with non-small cell lung cancer whose response to radiotherapy plus ipilimumab could not be evaluated. CDR3 sequence (DNA): TGCGCCAGCAGCTTGGAGGTAGCGGGAGTGTTCTACGAGCAGTACTTC. Its translation is CASSLEVAGVFYEQYF.